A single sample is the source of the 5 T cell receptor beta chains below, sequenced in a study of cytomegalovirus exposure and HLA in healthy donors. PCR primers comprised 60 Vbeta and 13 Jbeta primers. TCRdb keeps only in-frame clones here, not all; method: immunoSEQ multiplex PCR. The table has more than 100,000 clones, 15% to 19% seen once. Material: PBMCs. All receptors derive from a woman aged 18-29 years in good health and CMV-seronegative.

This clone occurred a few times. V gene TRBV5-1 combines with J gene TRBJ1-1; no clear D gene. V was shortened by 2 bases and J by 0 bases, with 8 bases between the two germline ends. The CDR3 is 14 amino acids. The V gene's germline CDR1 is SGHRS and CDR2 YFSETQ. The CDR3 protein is CASSFGQMNTEAFF. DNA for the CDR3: TGCGCCAGCAGCTTTGGGCAGATGAACACTGAAGCTTTCTTT. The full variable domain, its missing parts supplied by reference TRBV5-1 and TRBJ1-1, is KAGVTQTPRYLIKTRGQQVTLSCSPISGHRSVSWYQQTPGQGLQFLFEYFSETQRNKGNFPGRFSGRQFSNSRSEMNVSTLELGDSALYLCASSFGQMNTEAFFGQGTRLTVV.

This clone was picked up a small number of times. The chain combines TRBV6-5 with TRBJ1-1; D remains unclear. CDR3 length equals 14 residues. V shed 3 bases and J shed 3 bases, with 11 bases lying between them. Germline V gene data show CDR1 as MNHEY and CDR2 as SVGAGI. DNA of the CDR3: TGTGCCAGCAGTTATGTTCAGGTGGACACTGAAGCTTTCTTT. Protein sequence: CASSYVQVDTEAFF.

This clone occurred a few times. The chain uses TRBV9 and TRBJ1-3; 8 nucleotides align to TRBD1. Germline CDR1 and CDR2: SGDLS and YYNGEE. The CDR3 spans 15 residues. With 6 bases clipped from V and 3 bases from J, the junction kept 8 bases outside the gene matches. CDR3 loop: CASTPGQGVGNTIYF. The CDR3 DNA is TGTGCCAGCACCCCCGGACAGGGAGTTGGAAACACCATATATTTT.

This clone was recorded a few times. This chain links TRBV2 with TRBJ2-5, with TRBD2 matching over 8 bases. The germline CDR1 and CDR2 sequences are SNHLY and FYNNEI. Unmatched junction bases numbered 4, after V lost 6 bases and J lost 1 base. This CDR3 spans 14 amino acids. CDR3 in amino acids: CASSRLALQETQYF. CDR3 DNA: TGTGCCAGCAGCCGACTAGCGCTCCAAGAGACCCAGTACTTC.

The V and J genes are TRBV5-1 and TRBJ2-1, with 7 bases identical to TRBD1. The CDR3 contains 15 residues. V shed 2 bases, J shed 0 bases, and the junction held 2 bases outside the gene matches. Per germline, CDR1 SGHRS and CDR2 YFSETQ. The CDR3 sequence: CASSLGDSSYNEQFF. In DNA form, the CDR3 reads TGCGCCAGCAGCTTAGGGGACAGCTCCTACAATGAGCAGTTCTTC. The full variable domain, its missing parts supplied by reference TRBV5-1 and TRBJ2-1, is KAGVTQTPRYLIKTRGQQVTLSCSPISGHRSVSWYQQTPGQGLQFLFEYFSETQRNKGNFPGRFSGRQFSNSRSEMNVSTLELGDSALYLCASSLGDSSYNEQFFGPGTRLTVL.